This entry describes one T cell receptor (beta chain). Its antigen is as yet unknown. Other DNA sequences of this sample code for an identical CDR3. These data belong to a study of PD-1 blockade in classical Hodgkin lymphoma. About the research overall: With a 2-week interval, patients received intravenous nivolumab at 3 mg/kg.

Relapse after autologous stem cell transplantation occurred in every patient, and brentuximab vedotin exposure varied. The repertoire was sequenced with immunoSEQ multiplex PCR; TCRdb's copy has only in-frame clones and lacks some. The sample comprises approximately 100,000 clones, 85% to 90% of which are singletons, and around 6.6% rests with the top ten. Whole-study results and caveats: As was reported, newly diagnosed patients showed lower baseline TCR diversity than healthy donors did.

The sequences come from peripheral blood mononuclear cells (PBMCs), collected before the second cycle of nivolumab. The receptor was derived from a human donor with classical Hodgkin lymphoma.

CDR3 loop: CASSVEGGTEAFF. The DNA for the CDR3 is TGTGCCAGCAGCGTAGAGGGGGGCACTGAAGCTTTCTTT. This sequence joins TRBV9 and TRBJ1-1, with D possibly TRBD1 on 6 matching bases. CDR3 length: 13 amino acids. Trimming stripped 0 bases from V and 4 bases from J, with 7 bases between. The germline gives CDR1 SGDLS, CDR2 YYNGEE.